This record concerns one T cell receptor beta chain sequence. The sample originates from a study of blood T cell repertoires in COVID-19. The repertoire was sequenced with immunoSEQ multiplex PCR; TCRdb's copy has only in-frame clones and lacks some. The sample has around 100,000 clones, approximately 69% seen once. Germline V gene sequence: CDR1 SEHNR, CDR2 FQNEAQ (reference sequence). The CDR3 spans 15 residues. V was clipped by 6 bases and J by 2 bases, with 17 bases between them. J is TRBJ2-7 and V is TRBV7-9; D possibly corresponds to TRBD2 (6 bases). Sequencing was performed on peripheral blood. The sequence was obtained from a man older than 75 with acute or convalescent COVID-19. This CDR3 is CASRHTRLDTYEQYF. The CDR3 nucleotides are TGTGCCAGCAGGCACACTAGACTAGACACCTACGAGCAGTACTTC.